This T cell receptor (beta chain) is drawn from a study of blood T cell repertoires in COVID-19 (dated by TCRdb to the early 2020s). For the study in its entirety: The collaborator samples originated in the United States, Italy and Spain and spanned the acute and convalescent phases of COVID-19. The prospective study material was composed of cDNA or gDNA derived from T cells, B-cell-depleted T cells, or PBMCs. Deeply sampled blood TCRbeta repertoires from subjects exposed to, actively infected with, or recovered from COVID-19 were included in the dataset. The repertoires were made available in a free public database intended to serve as a resource for research on the immune response to SARS-CoV-2. The samples were drawn from two sources: the first 160 participants of the ongoing ImmuneRACE study, and 950 to 1,500 subjects contributed by 6 global collaborators. Nearly every sample came with metadata listing a de-identified subject ID, COVID-19 status, age in years and sex. Where available, HLA class I and class II types were taken from metadata supplied by the sample provider and were not determined by assay-based typing.

Comment on this clone: Its antigen is unknown. Base quality data are lacking; no much larger clone is found one base away.

TCRbeta CDR3 regions were amplified from genomic DNA using the immunoSEQ Assay, a bias-controlled multiplex PCR. The authors processed their data as follows. Within the assay, amplification of reference gene primers was used to estimate how many nucleated cells each sample contained. To quantify the absolute abundance of each unique TCRbeta CDR3 rearrangement, sequence reads were collapsed and filtered. For each sample, productive Simpson clonality was calculated as the square root of Simpson's diversity index over productive rearrangements. This immuneACCESS table, as held by TCRdb, lists in-frame sequences with V and J called but not all clones. Of the missing ones, under half trace to an unresolved V gene in checked studies; the others have no known cause. From that table come the V and J calls and clone size; the DNA was used to work out D and trimming. The sample has some 40,000 clones on record, around nine tenths of them singletons. 2% to 2.5% of the sample is held by the ten biggest clonotypes.

Collaborating institutions collected whole blood in K2EDTA tubes following their own protocols. For TCRbeta analysis, collaborators shipped samples as frozen whole blood, isolated PBMCs, or DNA extracted from either of those sample types. A distance of 7 bases separates the germline ends of V and J, which lose 2 bases and 0 bases respectively. CDR1 and CDR2 were assigned from the germline V gene as WSHSY and SAAADI. The CDR3 goes from the cysteine to the phenylalanine over 14 residues. Of the read, only the CDR3 DNA is kept; its 42 bases are in frame from base 1. General findings and caveats noted by the study authors: Clinical and demographic metadata were provided uncurated, with the amount varying by source and participant.

The source material was peripheral blood. The TCR sequence derives from a human donor in a cohort sampled during active COVID-19. Recombination connected TRBV10-2 to TRBJ1-2; the D gene is perhaps TRBD1, from 5 matching bases. Here the CDR3 is given as CASSERTTNYGYTF. The sequenced DNA is TGCGCCAGCAGTGAGAGGACAACTAACTATGGCTACACCTTC.